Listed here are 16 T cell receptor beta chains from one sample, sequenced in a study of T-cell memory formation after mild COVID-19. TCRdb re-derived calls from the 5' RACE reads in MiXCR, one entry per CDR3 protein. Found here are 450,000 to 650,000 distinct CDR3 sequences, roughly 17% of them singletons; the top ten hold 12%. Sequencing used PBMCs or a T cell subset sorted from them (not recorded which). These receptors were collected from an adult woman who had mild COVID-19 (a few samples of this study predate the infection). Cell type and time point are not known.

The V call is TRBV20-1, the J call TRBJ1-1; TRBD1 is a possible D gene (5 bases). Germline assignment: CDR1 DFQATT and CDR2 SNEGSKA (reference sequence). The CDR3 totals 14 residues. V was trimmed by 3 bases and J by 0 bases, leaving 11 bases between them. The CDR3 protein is CSASLRGMNTEAFF. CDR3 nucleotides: TGCAGTGCTAGCCTGAGGGGCATGAACACTGAAGCTTTCTTT.

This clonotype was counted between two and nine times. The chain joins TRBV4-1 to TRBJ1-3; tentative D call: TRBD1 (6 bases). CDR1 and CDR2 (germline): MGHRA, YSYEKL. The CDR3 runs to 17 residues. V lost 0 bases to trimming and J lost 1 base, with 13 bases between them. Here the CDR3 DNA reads TGCGCCAGCAGCCAAGAAGGGGGTCGAAGGTCTGGAAACACCATATATTTT. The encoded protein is CASSQEGGRRSGNTIYF.

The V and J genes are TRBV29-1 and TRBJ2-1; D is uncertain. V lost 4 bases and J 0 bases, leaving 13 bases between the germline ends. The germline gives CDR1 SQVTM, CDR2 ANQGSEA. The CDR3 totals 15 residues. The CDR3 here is CSVAGSQNSYNEQFF. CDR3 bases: TGCAGCGTTGCTGGGTCCCAAAACTCCTACAATGAGCAGTTCTTC.

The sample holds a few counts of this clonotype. This chain's CDR3 is CASSPKDGTYEQYF. CDR3 nucleotides: TGTGCCAGCAGCCCCAAGGATGGGACCTACGAGCAGTACTTC. This sequence joins TRBV2 and TRBJ2-7; D unclear. CDR3 length equals 14 residues. Trimming stripped 6 bases from V and 2 bases from J, with 14 bases between. Per the germline V gene, CDR1 is SNHLY and CDR2 is FYNNEI.

CDR3 nucleotides: TGTGCCAGCAGCTTGGGGATGACCTCGGACTATGGCTACACCTTC. Protein: CASSLGMTSDYGYTF. The chain couples TRBV5-5 to TRBJ1-2; D call uncertain. Trimming stripped 0 bases from V and 3 bases from J, with 12 bases between. Per germline, CDR1 SGHKS and CDR2 YYEKEE (reference sequence). The CDR3 runs to 15 residues.

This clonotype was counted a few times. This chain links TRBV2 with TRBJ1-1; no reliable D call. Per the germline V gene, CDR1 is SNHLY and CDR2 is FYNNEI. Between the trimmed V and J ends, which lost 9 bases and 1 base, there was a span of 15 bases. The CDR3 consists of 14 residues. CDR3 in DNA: TGTGCCAGTGCCCGGACCTCAGCGAACACTGAAGCTTTCTTT. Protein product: CASARTSANTEAFF.

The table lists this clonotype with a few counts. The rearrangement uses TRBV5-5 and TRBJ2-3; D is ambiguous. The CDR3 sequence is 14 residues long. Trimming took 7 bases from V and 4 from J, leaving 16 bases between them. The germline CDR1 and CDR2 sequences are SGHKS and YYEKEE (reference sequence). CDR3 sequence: CASRPVPGADTQYF. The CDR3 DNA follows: TGTGCCAGCCGACCCGTGCCGGGCGCAGATACGCAGTATTTT.

This CDR3 reads CASSFTGLDTQYF. The DNA of the CDR3 is TGTGCCAGCAGTTTCACTGGGTTAGATACGCAGTATTTT. V is TRBV27 and J is TRBJ2-3; D is unresolved. V lost 3 bases to trimming and J lost 5 bases, with 9 bases between them. This CDR3 comprises 13 residues. Germline-derived CDR1 and CDR2 are MNHEY and SMNVEV (reference sequence).

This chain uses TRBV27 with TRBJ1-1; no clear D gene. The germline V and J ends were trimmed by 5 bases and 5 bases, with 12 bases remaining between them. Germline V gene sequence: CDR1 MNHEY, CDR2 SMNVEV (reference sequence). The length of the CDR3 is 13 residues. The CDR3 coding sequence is TGTGCCAGCAGTACTACAGTGGGAACTGAAGCTTTCTTT. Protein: CASSTTVGTEAFF.

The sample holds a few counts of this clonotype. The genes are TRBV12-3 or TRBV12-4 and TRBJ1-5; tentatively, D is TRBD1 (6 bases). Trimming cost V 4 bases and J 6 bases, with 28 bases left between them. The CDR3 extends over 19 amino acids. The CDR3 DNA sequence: TGTGCCAGCAGTTCCTCCCCCCACGGCAGGGGTGGGTTTGGTCAGCCCCAGCATTTT. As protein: CASSSSPHGRGGFGQPQHF.

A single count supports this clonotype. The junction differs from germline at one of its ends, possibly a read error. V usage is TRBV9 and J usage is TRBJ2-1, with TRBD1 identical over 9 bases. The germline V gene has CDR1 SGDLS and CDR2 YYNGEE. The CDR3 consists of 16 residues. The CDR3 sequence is CASSGLGQGSDNEKFF. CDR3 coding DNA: TGTGCCAGCAGCGGGTTGGGACAGGGTTCGGACAATGAGAAGTTCTTC.

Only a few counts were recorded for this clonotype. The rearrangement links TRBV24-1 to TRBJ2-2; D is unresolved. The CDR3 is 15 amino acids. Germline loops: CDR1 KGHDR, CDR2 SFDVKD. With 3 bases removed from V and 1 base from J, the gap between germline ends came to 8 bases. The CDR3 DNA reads TGTGCCACCAGTGATCCTAGTGTGAACACCGGGGAGCTGTTTTTT. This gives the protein CATSDPSVNTGELFF.

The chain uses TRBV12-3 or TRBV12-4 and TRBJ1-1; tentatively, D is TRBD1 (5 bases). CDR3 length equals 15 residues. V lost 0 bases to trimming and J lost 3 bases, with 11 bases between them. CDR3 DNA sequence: TGTGCCAGCAGTTTAGCGGGGCGCCGGGACACTGAAGCTTTCTTT. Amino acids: CASSLAGRRDTEAFF.

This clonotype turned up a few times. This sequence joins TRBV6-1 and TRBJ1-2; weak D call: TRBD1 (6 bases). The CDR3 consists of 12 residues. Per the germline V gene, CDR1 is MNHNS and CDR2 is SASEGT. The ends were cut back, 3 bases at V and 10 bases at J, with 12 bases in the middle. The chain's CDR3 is CASSDIGTHYTF. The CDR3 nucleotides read TGTGCCAGCAGTGATATCGGGACACACTACACCTTC.

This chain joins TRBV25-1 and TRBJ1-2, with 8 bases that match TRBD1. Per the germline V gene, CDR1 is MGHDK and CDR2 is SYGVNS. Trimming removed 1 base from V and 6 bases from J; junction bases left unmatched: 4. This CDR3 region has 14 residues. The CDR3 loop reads CASSESGGQHGYTF. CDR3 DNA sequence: TGTGCCAGCAGTGAATCAGGGGGCCAGCATGGCTACACCTTC.

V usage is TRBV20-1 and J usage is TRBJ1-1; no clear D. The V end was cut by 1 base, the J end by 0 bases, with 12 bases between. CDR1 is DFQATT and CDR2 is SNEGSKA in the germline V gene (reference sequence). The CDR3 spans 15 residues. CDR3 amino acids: CSARGPWAVNTEAFF. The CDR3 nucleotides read TGCAGTGCTAGAGGGCCATGGGCTGTGAACACTGAAGCTTTCTTT.